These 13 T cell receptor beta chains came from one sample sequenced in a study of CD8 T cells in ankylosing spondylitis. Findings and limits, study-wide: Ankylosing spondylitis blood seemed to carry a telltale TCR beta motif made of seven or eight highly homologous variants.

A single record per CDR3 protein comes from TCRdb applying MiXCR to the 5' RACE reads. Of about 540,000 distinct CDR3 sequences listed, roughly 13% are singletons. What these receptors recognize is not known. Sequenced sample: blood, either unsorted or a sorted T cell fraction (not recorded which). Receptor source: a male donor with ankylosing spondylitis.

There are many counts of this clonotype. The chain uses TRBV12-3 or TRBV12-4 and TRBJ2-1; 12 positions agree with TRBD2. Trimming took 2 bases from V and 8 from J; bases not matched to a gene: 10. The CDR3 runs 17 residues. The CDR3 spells CASSLTLLAGGRDEQFF. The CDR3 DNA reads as TGTGCCAGCAGTTTAACCTTACTAGCGGGAGGTAGAGATGAGCAGTTCTTC.

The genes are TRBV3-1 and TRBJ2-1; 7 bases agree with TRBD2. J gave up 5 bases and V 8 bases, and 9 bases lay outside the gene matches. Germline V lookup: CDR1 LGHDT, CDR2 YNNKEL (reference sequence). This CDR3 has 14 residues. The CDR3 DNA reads TGTGCCAGCCCCTCAGCGGGACCCCACAATGAGCAGTTCTTC. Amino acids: CASPSAGPHNEQFF.

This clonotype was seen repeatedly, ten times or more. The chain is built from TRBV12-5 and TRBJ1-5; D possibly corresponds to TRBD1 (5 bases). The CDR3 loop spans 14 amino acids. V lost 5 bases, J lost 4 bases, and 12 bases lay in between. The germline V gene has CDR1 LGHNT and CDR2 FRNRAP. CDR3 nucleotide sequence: TGTGCTAGTGGTGGGGGGAGTCAGAATCAGCCCCAGCATTTT. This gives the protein CASGGGSQNQPQHF.

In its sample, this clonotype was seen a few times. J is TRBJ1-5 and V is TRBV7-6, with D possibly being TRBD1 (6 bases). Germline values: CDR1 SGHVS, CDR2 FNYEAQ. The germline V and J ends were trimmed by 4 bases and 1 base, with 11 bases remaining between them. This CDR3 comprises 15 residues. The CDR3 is CASSSGGMSNQPQHF. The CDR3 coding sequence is TGTGCCAGCAGCTCGGGGGGCATGAGCAATCAGCCCCAGCATTTT.

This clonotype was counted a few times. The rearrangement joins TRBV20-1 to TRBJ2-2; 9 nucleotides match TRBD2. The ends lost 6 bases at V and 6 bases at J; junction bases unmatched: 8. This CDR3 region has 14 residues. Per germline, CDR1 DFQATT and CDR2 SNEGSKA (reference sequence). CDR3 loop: CSARGGRVPGELFF. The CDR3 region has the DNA TGCAGTGCCCGAGGCGGGAGGGTTCCCGGGGAGCTGTTTTTT.

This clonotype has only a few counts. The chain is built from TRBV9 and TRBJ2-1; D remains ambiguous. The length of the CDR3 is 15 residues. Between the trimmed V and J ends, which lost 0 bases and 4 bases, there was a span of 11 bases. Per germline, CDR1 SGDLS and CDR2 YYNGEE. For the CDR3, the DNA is TGTGCCAGCAGCGTAGCTACGGGTCGATACAATGAGCAGTTCTTC. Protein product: CASSVATGRYNEQFF.

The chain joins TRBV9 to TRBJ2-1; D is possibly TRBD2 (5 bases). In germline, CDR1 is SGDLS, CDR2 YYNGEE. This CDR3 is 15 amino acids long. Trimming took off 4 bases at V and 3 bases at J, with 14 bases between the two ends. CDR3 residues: CASSSWGAVYNEQFF. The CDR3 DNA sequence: TGTGCCAGCAGCTCATGGGGAGCGGTCTACAATGAGCAGTTCTTC.

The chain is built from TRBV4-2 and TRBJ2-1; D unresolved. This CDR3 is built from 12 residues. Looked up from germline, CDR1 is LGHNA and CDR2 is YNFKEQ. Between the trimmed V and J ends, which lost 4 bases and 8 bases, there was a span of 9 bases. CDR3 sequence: CASSPVADEQFF. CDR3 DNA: TGTGCCAGCAGCCCAGTGGCGGATGAGCAGTTCTTC.

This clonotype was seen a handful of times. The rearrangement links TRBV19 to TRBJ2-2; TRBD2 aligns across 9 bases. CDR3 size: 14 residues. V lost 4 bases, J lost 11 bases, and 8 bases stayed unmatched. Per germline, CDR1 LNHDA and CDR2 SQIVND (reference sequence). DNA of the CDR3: TGTGCCAGTAGTAAAGGGAGCGGGAGGTTCGAGCTGTTTTTT. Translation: CASSKGSGRFELFF.

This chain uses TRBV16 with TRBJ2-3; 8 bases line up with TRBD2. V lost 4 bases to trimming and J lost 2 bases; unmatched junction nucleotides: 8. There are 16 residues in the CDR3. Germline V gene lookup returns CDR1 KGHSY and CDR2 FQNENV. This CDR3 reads CASSPPLAGATDTQYF. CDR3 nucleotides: TGTGCCAGCAGCCCGCCCCTAGCGGGCGCCACAGATACGCAGTATTTT. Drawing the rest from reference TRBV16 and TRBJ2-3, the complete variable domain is GEEVAQTPKHLVRGEGQKAKLYCAPIKGHSYVFWYQQVLKNEFKFLISFQNENVFDETGMPKERFSAKCLPNSPCSLEIQATKLEDSAVYFCASSPPLAGATDTQYFGPGTRLTVL.

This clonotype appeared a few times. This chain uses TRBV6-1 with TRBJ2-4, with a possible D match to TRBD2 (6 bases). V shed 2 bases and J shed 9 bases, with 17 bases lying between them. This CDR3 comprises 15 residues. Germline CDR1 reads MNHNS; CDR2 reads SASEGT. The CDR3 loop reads CASSEKDGGSRIQYF. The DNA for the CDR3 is TGTGCCAGCAGTGAAAAAGACGGAGGGTCGCGCATTCAGTACTTC.

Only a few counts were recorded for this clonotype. The CDR3 sequence: CSASPMTGSDTDTQYF. The CDR3 DNA is TGCAGTGCTAGTCCTATGACCGGGAGTGACACAGATACGCAGTATTTT. This chain uses TRBV20-1 with TRBJ2-3, with TRBD2 as a possible D gene (6 bases). The germline V gene has CDR1 DFQATT and CDR2 SNEGSKA (reference sequence). Trimming stripped 3 bases from V and 2 bases from J, with 18 bases between. CDR3 length: 16 residues.

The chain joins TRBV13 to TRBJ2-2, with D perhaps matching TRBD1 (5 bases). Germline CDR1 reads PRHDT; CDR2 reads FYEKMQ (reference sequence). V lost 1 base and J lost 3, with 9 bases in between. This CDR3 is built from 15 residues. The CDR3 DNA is TGTGCCAGCAGCTTAGAGGGGCCCTACACCGGGGAGCTGTTTTTT. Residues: CASSLEGPYTGELFF. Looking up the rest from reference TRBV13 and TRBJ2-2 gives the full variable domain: AAGVIQSPRHLIKEKRETATLKCYPIPRHDTVYWYQQGPGQDPQFLISFYEKMQSDKGSIPDRFSAQQFSDYHSELNMSSLELGDSALYFCASSLEGPYTGELFFGEGSRLTVL.